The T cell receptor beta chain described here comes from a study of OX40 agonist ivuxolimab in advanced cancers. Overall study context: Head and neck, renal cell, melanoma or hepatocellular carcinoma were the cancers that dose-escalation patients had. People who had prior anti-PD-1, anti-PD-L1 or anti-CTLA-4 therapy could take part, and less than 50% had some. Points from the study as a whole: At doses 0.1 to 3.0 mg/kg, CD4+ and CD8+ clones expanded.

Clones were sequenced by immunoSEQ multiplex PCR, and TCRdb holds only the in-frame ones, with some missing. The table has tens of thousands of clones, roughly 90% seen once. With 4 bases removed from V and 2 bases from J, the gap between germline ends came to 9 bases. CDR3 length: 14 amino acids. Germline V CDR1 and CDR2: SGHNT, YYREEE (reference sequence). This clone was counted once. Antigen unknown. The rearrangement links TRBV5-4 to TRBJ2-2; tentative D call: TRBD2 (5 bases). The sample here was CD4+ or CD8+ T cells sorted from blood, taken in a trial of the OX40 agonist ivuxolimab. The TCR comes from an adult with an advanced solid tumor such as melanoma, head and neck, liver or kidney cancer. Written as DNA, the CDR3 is TGTGCCAGCAGCCCGAGGACTAACACCGGGGAGCTGTTTTTT. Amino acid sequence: CASSPRTNTGELFF.